What follows describes a single TCR beta chain. With iRepertoire HTBI primers and Arm-PCR of CDR3 regions, TCR beta libraries were built. One entry per CDR3 protein, called by TCRdb with MiXCR from the multiplex PCR reads. The sample includes approximately 350,000 distinct CDR3 sequences, over 15% of them seen just once. This specimen comes from a study of regulatory T cells in long-lasting Graves disease. Specified time point: newly diagnosed GD, antithyroid drugs for less than 3 months. Construction of the TCR library relied on RNA isolated from PBMCs. Germline V gives CDR1 SNHLY, CDR2 FYNNEI. Trimming stripped 7 bases from V and 1 base from J, with 13 bases between. This CDR3 spans 14 amino acids. This sample was shared with a second study, whose subject was T cells in Graves' hyperthyroidism and ophthalmopathy. That source reports: A first-round RT-PCR of the TCR CDR3 used the HTBI primer set. Appearing also in blood were most of the thyroid clonotypes expanded above 0.001.

This TCR came from a man aged 40-55 years with Graves disease. This sample comprised peripheral blood mononuclear cells (PBMCs), obtained at new diagnosis, from a patient treated with antithyroid drugs. The J gene is TRBJ2-5, the V gene TRBV2; D call uncertain. The CDR3 DNA reads as TGTGCCAGCACCCCCCAGGTGTTCCAAGAGACCCAGTACTTC. Translation gives CASTPQVFQETQYF. Full variable domain (missing parts from reference TRBV2 and TRBJ2-5): EPEVTQTPSHQVTQMGQEVILRCVPISNHLYFYWYRQILGQKVEFLVSFYNNEISEKSEIFDDQFSVERPDGSNFTLKIRSTKLEDSAMYFCASTPQVFQETQYFGPGTRLLVL.